This T cell receptor beta chain is drawn from a study of neurological immune-mediated disorders (dated by TCRdb to the late 2010s). Context from the whole study: Among the 35 or so multiple sclerosis patients, relapsing-remitting MS was present in around 31 and secondary progressive MS was present in 3. The study compared peripheral blood TCR-beta repertoires of HTLV-I-associated myelopathy (HAM/TSP) patients, multiple sclerosis patients and healthy controls using UMI-based sequencing. The cohort comprised 68 subjects: roughly 15 HAM/TSP patients, approximately 34 multiple sclerosis patients and approximately 20 healthy controls. The approximately 100 TCR-beta libraries included longitudinal samples, technical triplicates and paired sorted CD4+ and CD8+ T-cell subsets alongside PBMC samples. Overall study results and their limits: In a phylogenetic analysis, the repertoires of 18 out of 34 MS patients fell into a single cluster of related CDR3 sequences, pointing to a possible signature at the repertoire level. Expanded clones from different subjects shared no identical CDR3 amino acid sequences, which suggests that TCR-beta repertoires were private in all groups. The MS cluster was not associated with any clinical or MRI features, and the authors stated that larger cohorts are needed. The highest TCR clonal expansion was observed in HAM/TSP patients, whereas the lowest was observed in MS patients, even when compared with healthy controls.

For the unsorted PBMC libraries, 2 million PBMCs were stored in RNAlater at -80 degrees C until RNA extraction and were used to generate the libraries. The multiple sclerosis patients were enrolled in a US clinical protocol that used magnetic resonance imaging to evaluate disease progression. Peripheral blood was subjected to Ficoll-Hypaque density gradient centrifugation to isolate PBMCs, which were then cryopreserved in liquid nitrogen. cDNA synthesis used template-switch 5'RACE with a primer carrying a 10-nucleotide random unique molecular identifier tagging each TCR transcript. Each sequencing run produced over 200 million TCR-beta sequences covering 15-18 subjects. Total RNA was extracted with the RNeasy kit. TCR-beta VDJ regions were amplified with primers for the TCR constant region and the 5'RACE anchor, using the KAPA Real-time Library Amplification kit. A first PCR added sample indexes and Illumina adaptors, and a second PCR then raised library yield. After purification with Ampure beads, the TCR product of roughly 650 bp was size-selected on a 2% E-gel SizeSelection system. Before pooling, library quality was assessed on a Bioanalyzer, concentration was determined with Qubit, and library quantification was performed with the Kapa Library Quantification kit. An Illumina HiSeq 2500 was used to sequence the libraries paired-end at 2 x 150 bp. To increase sequence diversity, about 23-32% phiX was spiked into each library pool. Under the source paper's analysis protocol: The UMI-based MiGEC pipeline processed quality-filtered reads and removed over 85% of raw TCR sequences during error correction. VDJ genes were aligned to IMGT germline references, and each clonotype was defined by a unique CDR3 amino acid sequence together with V-J genes. Clonal expansion, Shannon diversity and CDR3 relatedness (CalcPairwiseDistances, ClusterSamples) were evaluated with VDJtools, and phylogenetic trees were built with CLCbio workbench. A clone was classed as expanded if it had 8 or more unique UMIs, a cutoff based on coefficient-of-variation modelling across technical triplicates. TCRdb trimmed the raw reads at Q25, called clones with MiXCR and kept productive beta chains. Every CDR3 protein is listed once, alongside the most common genes and DNA of its rows. The V and J calls here are based on TCRdb, not the publication. The sample records 50,000 to 85,000 distinct CDR3 sequences, 5.2% of which are singletons. 2.5% to 3% of the sample comes from the top ten.

Of note for this clonotype: The antigen it binds to is not known. The sample holds no much larger clone one base away, and base qualities are not on file.

In the germline V gene (reference sequence), CDR1 corresponds to SEHNR and CDR2 to FQNEAQ. The CDR3, cysteine through phenylalanine, is 16 amino acids long. Just the 48-base CDR3 DNA is kept, in frame starting at base 1. V was cut back by 8 bases and J by 5 bases, leaving a gap of 24 bases between them. Sequencing was carried out using PBMCs. The chain is encoded by TRBV7-9 joined to TRBJ1-1; a confident D gene designation cannot be given. This TCR derives from a woman aged 25 to 39 with multiple sclerosis. The CDR3 has the sequence CASSVREIGSITEAFF. The DNA sequence is given as TGTGCCAGCTCTGTGCGGGAGATCGGAAGTATAACTGAAGCTTTCTTT.